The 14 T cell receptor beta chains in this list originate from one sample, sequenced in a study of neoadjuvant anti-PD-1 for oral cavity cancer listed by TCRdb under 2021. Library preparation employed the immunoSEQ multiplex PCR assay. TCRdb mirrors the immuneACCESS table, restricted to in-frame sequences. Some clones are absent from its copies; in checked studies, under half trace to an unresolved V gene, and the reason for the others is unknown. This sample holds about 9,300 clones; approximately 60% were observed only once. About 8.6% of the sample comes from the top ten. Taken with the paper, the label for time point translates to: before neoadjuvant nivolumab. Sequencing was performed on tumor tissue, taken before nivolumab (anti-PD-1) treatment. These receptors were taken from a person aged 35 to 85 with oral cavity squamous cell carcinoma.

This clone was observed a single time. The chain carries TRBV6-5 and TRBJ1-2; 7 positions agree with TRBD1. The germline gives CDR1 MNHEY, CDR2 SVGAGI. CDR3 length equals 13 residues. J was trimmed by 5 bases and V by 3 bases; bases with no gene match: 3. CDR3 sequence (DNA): TGTGCCAGCAGTTATGGACAGGAGTATGGCTACACCTTC. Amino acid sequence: CASSYGQEYGYTF.

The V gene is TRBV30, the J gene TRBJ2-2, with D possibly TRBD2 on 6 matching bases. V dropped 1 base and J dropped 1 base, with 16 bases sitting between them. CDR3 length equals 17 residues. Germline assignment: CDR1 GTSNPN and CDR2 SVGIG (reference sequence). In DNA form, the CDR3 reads TGTGCCTGGAGTGATGCGGGGTCCACCATGAACACCGGGGAGCTGTTTTTT. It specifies CAWSDAGSTMNTGELFF.

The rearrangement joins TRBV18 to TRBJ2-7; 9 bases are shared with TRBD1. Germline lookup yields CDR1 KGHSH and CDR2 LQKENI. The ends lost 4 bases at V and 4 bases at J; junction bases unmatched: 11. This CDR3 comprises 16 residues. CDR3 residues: CASSLTGTGRIYEQYF. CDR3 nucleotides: TGTGCCAGCTCACTAACCGGGACAGGGCGAATATACGAGCAGTACTTC.

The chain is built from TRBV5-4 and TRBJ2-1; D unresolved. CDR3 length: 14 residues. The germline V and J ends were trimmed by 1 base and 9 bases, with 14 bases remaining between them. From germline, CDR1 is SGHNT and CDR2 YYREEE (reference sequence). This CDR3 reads CASSLISSRGEQFF. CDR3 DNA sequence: TGTGCCAGCAGCTTGATATCTTCTCGCGGTGAGCAGTTCTTC. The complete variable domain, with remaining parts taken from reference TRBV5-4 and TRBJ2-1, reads ETGVTQSPTHLIKTRGQQVTLRCSSQSGHNTVSWYQQALGQGPQFIFQYYREEENGRGNFPPRFSGLQFPNYSSELNVNALELDDSALYLCASSLISSRGEQFFGPGTRLTVL.

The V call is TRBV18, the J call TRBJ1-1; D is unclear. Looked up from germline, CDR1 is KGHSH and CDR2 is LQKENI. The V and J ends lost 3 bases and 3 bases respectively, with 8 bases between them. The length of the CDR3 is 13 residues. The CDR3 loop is CASSPEQHTEAFF. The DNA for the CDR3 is TGTGCCAGCTCACCTGAACAGCACACTGAAGCTTTCTTT.

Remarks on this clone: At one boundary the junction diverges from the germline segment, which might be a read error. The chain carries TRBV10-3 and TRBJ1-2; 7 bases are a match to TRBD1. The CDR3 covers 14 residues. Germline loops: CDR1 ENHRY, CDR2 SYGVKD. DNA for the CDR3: TGTACCATCAGTGAGGGGGCGGACATTTTTGGCTACACCTTC. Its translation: CTISEGADIFGYTF.

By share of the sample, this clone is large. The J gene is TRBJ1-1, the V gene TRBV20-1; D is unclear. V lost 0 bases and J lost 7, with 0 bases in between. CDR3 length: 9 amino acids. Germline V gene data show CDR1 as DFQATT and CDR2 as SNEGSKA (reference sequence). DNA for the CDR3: TGCAGTGCTAGAGATGAAGCTTTCTTT. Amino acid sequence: CSARDEAFF.

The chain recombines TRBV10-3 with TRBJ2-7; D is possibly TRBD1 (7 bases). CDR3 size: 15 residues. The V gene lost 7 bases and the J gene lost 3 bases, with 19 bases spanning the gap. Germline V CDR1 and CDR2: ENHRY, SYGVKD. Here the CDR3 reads CAITRGGTEGYEQYF. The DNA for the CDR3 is TGTGCCATCACCCGGGGCGGGACAGAGGGCTACGAGCAGTACTTC.

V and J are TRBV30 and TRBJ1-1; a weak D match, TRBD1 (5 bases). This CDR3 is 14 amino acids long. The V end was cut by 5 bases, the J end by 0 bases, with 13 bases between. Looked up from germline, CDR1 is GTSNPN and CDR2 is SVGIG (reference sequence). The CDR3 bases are TGTGCCTGGCTCCCCGGGGGGGTGAACACTGAAGCTTTCTTT. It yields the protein CAWLPGGVNTEAFF. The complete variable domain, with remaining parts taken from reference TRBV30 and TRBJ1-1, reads SQTIHQWPATLVQPVGSPLSLECTVEGTSNPNLYWYRQAAGRGLQLLFYSVGIGQISSEVPQNLSASRPQDRQFILSSKKLLLSDSGFYLCAWLPGGVNTEAFFGQGTRLTVV.

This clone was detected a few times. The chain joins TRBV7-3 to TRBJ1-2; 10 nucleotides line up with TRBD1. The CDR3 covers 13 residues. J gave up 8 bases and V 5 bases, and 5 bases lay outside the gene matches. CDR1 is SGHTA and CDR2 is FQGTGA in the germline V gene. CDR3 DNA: TGTGCCAGCAGCAACCAGGACAGGGGGGGCTACACCTTC. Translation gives CASSNQDRGGYTF.

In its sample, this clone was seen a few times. This chain's CDR3 is CASGGDGTYNEQFF. CDR3 nucleotide sequence: TGTGCCAGCGGGGGGGACGGAACCTACAATGAGCAGTTCTTC. The chain links TRBV27 to TRBJ2-1, with 7 positions matching TRBD2. This CDR3 comprises 14 residues. V lost 8 bases and J lost 2; bases outside the gene matches: 6. Germline assignment: CDR1 MNHEY and CDR2 SMNVEV (reference sequence).

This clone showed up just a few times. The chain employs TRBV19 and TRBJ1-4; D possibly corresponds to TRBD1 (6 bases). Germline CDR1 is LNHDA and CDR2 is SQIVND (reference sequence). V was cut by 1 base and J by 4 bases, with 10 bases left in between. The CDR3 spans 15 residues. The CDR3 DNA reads TGTGCCAGTAGTATAGGACAGGCGAATAATGAAAAACTGTTTTTT. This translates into CASSIGQANNEKLFF.

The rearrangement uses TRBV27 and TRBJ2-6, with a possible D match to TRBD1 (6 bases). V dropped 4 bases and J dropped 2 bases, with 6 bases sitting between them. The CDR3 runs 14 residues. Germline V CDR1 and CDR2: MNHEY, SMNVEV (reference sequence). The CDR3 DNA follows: TGTGCCAGCAGTTCAGGGGCTGGGGCCAACGTCCTGACTTTC. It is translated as CASSSGAGANVLTF.

CDR3 sequence (DNA): TGTGCCATCAGTGAGTCGGCCGGAAACACCGGGGAGCTGTTTTTT. Translation: CAISESAGNTGELFF. The rearrangement uses TRBV10-3 and TRBJ2-2; D unclear. The ends were cut back, 0 bases at V and 2 bases at J, with 7 bases in the middle. The CDR3 loop spans 15 amino acids. Looked up from germline, CDR1 is ENHRY and CDR2 is SYGVKD.